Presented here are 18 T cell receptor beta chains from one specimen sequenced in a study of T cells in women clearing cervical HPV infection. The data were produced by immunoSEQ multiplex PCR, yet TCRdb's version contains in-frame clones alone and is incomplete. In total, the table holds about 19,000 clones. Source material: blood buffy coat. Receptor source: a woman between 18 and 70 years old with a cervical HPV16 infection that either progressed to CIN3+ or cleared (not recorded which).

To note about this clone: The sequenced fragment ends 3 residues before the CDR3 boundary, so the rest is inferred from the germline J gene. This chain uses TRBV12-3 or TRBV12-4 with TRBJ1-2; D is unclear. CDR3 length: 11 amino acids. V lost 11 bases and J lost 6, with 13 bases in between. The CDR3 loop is CAQRGRNGYTF. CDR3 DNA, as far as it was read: TGTGCCCAGCGGGGAAGGAATGGC.

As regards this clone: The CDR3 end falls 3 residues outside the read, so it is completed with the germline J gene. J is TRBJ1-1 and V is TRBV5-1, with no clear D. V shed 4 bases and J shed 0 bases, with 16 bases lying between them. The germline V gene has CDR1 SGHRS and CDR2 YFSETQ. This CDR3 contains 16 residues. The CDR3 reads CASSPGRAGMNTEAFF. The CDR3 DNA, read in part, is TGCGCCAGCAGCCCGGGGAGGGCGGGGATGAACACTGAA.

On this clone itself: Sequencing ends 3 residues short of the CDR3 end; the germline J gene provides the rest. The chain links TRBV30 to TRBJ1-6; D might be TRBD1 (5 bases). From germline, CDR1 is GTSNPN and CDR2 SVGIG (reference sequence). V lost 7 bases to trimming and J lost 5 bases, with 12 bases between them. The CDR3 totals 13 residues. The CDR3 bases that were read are TGTGCCTCGCAGGGACTTCATAATTCACCC. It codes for CASQGLHNSP. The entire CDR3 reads CASQGLHNSPLHF.

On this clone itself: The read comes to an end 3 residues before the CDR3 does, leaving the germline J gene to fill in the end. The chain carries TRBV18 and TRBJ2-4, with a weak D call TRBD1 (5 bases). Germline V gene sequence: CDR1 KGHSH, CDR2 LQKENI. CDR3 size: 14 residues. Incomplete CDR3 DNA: TGTGCCAGCTCACCCTCCAGGGATAACTATGGT. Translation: CASSPSRDNYG. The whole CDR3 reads CASSPSRDNYGQYF.

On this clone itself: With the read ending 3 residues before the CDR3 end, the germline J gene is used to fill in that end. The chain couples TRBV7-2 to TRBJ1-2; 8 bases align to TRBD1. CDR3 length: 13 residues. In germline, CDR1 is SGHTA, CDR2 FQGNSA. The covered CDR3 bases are TGTGCCAGCAGCCCCGGACAGGGAGATACC. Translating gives CASSPGQGDT. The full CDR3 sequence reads CASSPGQGDTYTF.

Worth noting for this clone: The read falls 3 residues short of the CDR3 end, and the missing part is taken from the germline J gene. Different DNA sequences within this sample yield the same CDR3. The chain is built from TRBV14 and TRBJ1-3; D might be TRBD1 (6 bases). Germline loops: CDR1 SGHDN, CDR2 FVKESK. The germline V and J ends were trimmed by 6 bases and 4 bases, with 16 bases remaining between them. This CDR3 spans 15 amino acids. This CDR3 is CASSRIQGPGNTIYF. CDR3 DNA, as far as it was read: TGTGCCAGCAGTCGCATACAGGGCCCGGGAAACACC. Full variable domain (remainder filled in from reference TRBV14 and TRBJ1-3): EAGVTQFPSHSVIEKGQTVTLRCDPISGHDNLYWYRRVMGKEIKFLLHFVKESKQDESGMPNNRFLAERTGGTYSTLKVQPAELEDSGVYFCASSRIQGPGNTIYFGEGSWLTVV.

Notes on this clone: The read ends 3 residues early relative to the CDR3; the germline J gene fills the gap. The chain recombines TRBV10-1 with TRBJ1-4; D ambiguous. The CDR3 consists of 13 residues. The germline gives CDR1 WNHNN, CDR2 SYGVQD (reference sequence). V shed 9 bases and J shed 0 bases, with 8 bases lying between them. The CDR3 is CARNSATNEKLFF. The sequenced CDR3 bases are TGCGCCAGAAACAGTGCAACTAATGAAAAA.

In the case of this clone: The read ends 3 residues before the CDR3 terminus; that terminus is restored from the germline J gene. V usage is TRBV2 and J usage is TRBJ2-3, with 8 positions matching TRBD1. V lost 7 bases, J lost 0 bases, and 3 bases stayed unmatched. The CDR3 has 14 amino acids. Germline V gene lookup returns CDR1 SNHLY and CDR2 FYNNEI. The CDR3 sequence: CASIYRGSTDTQYF. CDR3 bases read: TGTGCCAGCATCTACAGGGGGAGCACAGATACG.

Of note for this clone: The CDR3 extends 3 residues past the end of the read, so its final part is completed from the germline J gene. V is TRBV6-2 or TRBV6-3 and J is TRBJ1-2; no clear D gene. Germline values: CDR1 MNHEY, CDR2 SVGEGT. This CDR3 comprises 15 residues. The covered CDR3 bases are TGTGCCAGCAGTTACGGCGGGAGGGCTTTCAATGAC. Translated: CASSYGGRAFND. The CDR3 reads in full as CASSYGGRAFNDYTF.

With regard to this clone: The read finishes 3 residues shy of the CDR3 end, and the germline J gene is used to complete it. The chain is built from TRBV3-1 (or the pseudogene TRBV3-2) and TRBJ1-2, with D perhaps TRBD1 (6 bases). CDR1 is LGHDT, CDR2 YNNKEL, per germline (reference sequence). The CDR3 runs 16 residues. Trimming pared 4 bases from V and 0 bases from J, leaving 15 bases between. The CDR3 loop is CASSLRGAGANYGYTF. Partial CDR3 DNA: TGTGCCAGCAGCCTGCGGGGGGCTGGAGCTAACTATGGC.

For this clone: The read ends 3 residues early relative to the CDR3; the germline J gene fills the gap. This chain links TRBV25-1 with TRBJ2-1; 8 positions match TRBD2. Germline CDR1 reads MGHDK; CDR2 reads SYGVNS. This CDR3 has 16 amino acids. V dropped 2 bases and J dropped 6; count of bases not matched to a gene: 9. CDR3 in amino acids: CASSEMGSGGSNEQFF. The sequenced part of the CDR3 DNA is TGTGCCAGCAGTGAAATGGGGAGCGGGGGAAGCAATGAG.

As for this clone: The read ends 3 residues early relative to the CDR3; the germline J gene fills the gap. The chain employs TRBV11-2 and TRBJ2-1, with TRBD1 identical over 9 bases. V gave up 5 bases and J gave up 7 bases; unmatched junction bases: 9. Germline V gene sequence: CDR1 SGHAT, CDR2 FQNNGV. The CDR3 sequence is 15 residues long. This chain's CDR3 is CASSANRGRPNEQFF. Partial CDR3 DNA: TGTGCCAGCAGCGCTAACAGGGGGCGGCCAAATGAG.

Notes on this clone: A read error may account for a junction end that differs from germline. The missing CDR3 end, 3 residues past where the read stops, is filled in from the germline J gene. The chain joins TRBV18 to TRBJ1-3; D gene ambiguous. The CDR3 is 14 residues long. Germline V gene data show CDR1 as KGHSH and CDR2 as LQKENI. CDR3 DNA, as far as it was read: TGTGCCAGCTCCCCGGCCGACTCTGGAAACACG. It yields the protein CASSPADSGNT. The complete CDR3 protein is CASSPADSGNTIYF.

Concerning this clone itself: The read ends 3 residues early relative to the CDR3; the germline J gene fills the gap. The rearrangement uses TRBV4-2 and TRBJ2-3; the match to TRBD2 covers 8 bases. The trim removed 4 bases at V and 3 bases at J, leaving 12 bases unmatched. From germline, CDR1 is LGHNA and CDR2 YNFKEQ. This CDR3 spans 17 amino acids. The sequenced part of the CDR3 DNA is TGTGCCAGCAGCCCTGGGACTAGTAGAGGTGGGACAGATACG. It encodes CASSPGTSRGGTDT. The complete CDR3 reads CASSPGTSRGGTDTQYF.

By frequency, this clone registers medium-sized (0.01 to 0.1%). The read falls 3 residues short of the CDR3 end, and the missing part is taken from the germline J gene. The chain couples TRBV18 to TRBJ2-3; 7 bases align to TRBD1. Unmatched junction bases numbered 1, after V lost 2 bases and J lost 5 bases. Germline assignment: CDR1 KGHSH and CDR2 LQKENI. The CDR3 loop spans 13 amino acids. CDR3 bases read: TGTGCCAGCTCACCAGACAGGGAAGATACG. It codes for CASSPDREDT. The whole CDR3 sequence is CASSPDREDTQYF.

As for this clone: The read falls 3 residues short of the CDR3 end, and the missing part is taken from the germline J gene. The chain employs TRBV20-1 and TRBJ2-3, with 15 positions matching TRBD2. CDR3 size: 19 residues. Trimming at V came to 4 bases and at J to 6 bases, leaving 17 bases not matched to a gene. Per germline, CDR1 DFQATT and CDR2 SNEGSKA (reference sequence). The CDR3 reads CSAIRTSGGGFLTADTQYF. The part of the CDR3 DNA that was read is TGCAGTGCTATTCGGACTAGCGGGGGGGGGTTTTTGACGGCGGATACG.

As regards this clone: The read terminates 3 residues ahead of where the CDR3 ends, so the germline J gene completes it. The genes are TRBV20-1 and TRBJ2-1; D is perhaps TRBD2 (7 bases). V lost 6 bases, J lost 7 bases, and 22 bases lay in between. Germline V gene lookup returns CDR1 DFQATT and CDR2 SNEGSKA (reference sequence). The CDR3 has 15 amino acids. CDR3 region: CSAPDGGGPRNEQFF. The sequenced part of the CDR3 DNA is TGCAGTGCCCCCGATGGGGGGGGGCCGAGAAATGAG.

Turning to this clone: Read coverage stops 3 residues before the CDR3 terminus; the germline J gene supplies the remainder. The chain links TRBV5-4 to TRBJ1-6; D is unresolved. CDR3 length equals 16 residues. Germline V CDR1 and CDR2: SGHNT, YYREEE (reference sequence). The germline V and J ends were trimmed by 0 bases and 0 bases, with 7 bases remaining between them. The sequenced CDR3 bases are TGTGCCAGCAGCTTGGTACAGACCTCCTATAATTCACCC. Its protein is CASSLVQTSYNSP. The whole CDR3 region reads CASSLVQTSYNSPLHF.